The 5 T cell receptor beta chains in this list originate from one sample, sequenced in a study of human T cells and chemical hapten exposure. TCRdb re-called the RACE reads with MiXCR, one entry per CDR3 protein. This sample has around 50,000 distinct CDR3 sequences, with approximately 9.3% found just once. The time point was: patch test 1, 2 weeks after DPC sensitization. The treatment here: therapeutic diphenylcyclopropenone sensitization with weekly scalp DPC. The sample was whole blood, taken in connection with sensitization to the hapten diphenylcyclopropenone (DPC). The source is a woman aged 40 to 50 with alopecia areata. Some clones in this sample may be carry-over from other donors' samples.

The gene calls are TRBV7-8 and TRBJ2-1; the match to TRBD2 covers 7 bases. Germline values: CDR1 SGHVS, CDR2 FQNEAQ. CDR3 size: 15 residues. V was pared by 5 bases and J by 3 bases, with 7 bases of the junction left unmatched. CDR3 loop: CASSARSGNYNEQFF. DNA for the CDR3: TGTGCCAGCAGCGCAAGGAGCGGGAACTACAATGAGCAGTTCTTC.

The chain joins TRBV2 to TRBJ1-2; D unresolved. Germline assignment: CDR1 SNHLY and CDR2 FYNNEI. This CDR3 region has 13 residues. The germline V and J ends were trimmed by 7 bases and 0 bases, with 9 bases remaining between them. CDR3: CASIRIPNYGYTF. The CDR3 bases are TGTGCCAGCATTCGAATACCTAACTATGGCTACACCTTC.

The chain uses TRBV3-1 and TRBJ2-2; D may be TRBD2 (5 bases). CDR1 and CDR2 from the germline V gene are LGHDT and YNNKEL (reference sequence). This CDR3 is built from 16 residues. V was cut by 4 bases and J by 9 bases, with 21 bases left in between. The DNA for the CDR3 is TGTGCCAGCAGCCCCTCCCGACGGGGTAATTTACGGGAGCTGTTTTTT. Its protein is CASSPSRRGNLRELFF.

This clonotype was recorded at least ten times. The chain couples TRBV9 to TRBJ2-3; D is undetermined. The V gene lost 4 bases and the J gene lost 0 bases, with 12 bases spanning the gap. Germline CDR1 and CDR2: SGDLS and YYNGEE. The CDR3 consists of 15 residues. This chain's CDR3 is CASSPLGSSTDTQYF. Here the CDR3 DNA reads TGTGCCAGCAGCCCACTGGGCTCTAGCACAGATACGCAGTATTTT.

In this sample, this clonotype turned up many times. The J gene is TRBJ1-1, the V gene TRBV6-2 or TRBV6-3; D ambiguous. Trimming stripped 9 bases from V and 2 bases from J, with 10 bases between. CDR1 is MNHEY, CDR2 SVGEGT, per germline. This CDR3 comprises 12 residues. The CDR3 protein is CASWKGNTEAFF. The CDR3 DNA sequence: TGTGCCAGTTGGAAGGGAAACACTGAAGCTTTCTTT.